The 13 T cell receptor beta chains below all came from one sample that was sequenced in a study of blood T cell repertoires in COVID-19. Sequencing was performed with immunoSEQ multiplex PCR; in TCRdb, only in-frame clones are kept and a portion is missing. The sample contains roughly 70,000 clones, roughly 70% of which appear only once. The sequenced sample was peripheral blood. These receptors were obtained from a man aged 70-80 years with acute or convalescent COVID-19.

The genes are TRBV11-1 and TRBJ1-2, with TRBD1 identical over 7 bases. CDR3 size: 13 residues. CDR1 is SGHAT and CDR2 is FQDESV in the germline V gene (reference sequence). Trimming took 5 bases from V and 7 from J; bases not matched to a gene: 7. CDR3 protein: CASSAGGSFGYTF. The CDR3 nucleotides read TGTGCCAGCAGCGCAGGGGGGTCTTTTGGCTACACCTTC.

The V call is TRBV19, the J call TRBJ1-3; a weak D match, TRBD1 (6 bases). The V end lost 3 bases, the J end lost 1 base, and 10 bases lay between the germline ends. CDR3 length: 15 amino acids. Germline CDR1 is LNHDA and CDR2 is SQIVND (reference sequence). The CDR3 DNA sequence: TGTGCCAGTAGTATTACCGGGACATCTGGAAACACCATATATTTT. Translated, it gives CASSITGTSGNTIYF.

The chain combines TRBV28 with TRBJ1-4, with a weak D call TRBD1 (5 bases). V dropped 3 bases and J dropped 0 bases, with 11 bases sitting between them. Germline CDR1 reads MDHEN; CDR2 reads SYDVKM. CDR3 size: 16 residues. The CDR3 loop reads CASSFWGGATNEKLFF. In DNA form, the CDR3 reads TGTGCCAGCAGTTTTTGGGGGGGAGCAACTAATGAAAAACTGTTTTTT.

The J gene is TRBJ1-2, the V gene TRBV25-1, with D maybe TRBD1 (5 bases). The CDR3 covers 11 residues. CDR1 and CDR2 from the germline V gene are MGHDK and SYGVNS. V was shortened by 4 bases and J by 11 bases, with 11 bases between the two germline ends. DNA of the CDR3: TGTGCCAGCAGTGCCCACGGGGGTTACACCTTC. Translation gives CASSAHGGYTF.

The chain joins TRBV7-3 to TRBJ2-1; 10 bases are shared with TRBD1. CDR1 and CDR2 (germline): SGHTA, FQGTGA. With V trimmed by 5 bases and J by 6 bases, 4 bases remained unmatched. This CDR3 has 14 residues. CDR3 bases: TGTGCCAGCAGCACGGGACAGGGGAGCAATGAGCAGTTCTTC. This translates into CASSTGQGSNEQFF.

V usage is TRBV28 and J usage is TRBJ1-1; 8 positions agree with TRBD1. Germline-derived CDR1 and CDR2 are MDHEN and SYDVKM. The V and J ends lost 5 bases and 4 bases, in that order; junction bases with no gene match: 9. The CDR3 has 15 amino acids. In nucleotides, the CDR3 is TGTGCCAGCAGTCTACGGACAGGGCCGGGCACTGAAGCTTTCTTT. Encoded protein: CASSLRTGPGTEAFF.

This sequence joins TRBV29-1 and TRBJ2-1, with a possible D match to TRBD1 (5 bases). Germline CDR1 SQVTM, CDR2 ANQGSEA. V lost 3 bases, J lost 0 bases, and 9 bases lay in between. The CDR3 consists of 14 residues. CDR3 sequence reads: CSVDRGSSYNEQFF. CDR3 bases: TGCAGCGTTGATAGGGGATCCTCCTACAATGAGCAGTTCTTC.

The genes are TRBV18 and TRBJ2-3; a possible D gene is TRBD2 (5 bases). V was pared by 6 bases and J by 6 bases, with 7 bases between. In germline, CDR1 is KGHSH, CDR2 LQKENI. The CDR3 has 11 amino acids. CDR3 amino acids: CASSRGDTQYF. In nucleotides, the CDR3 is TGTGCCAGCTCGCGAGGGGATACGCAGTATTTT. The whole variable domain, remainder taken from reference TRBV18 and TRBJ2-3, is NAGVMQNPRHLVRRRGQEARLRCSPMKGHSHVYWYRQLPEEGLKFMVYLQKENIIDESGMPKERFSAEFPKEGPSILRIQQVVRGDSAAYFCASSRGDTQYFGPGTRLTVL.

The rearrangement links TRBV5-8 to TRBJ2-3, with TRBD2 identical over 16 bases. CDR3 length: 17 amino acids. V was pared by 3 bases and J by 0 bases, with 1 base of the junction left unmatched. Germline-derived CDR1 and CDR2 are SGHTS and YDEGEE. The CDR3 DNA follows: TGTGCCAGCAGCTCGGGACTAGCGGGAGGGAGCACAGATACGCAGTATTTT. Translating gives CASSSGLAGGSTDTQYF.

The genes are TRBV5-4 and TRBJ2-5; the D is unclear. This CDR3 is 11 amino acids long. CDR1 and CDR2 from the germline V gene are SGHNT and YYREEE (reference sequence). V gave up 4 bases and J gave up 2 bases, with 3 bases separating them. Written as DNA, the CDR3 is TGTGCCAGCAGCGCGCAAGAGACCCAGTACTTC. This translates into CASSAQETQYF.

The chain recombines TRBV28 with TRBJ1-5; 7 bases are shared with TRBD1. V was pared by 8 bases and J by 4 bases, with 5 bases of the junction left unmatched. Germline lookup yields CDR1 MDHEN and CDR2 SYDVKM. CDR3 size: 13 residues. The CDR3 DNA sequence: TGTGCCAGCCGGGACAGTAAAAATCAGCCCCAGCATTTT. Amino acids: CASRDSKNQPQHF. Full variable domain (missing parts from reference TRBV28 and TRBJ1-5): DVKVTQSSRYLVKRTGEKVFLECVQDMDHENMFWYRQDPGLGLRLIYFSYDVKMKEKGDIPEGYSVSREKKERFSLILESASTNQTSMYLCASRDSKNQPQHFGDGTRLSIL.

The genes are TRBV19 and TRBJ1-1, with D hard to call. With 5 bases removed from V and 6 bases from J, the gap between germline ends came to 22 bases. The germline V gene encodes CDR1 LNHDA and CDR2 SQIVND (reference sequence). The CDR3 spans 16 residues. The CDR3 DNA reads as TGTGCCAGTAGTCCCGAGAATGTGGTTTTTATATCTGAAGCTTTCTTT. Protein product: CASSPENVVFISEAFF.

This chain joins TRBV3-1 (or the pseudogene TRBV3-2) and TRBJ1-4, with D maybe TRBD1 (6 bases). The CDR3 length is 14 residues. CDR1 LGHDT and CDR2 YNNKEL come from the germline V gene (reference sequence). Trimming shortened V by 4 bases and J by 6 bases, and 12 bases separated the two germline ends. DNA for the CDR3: TGTGCCAGCAGCCCTGGACAGAGCTATGAAAAACTGTTTTTT. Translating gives CASSPGQSYEKLFF.